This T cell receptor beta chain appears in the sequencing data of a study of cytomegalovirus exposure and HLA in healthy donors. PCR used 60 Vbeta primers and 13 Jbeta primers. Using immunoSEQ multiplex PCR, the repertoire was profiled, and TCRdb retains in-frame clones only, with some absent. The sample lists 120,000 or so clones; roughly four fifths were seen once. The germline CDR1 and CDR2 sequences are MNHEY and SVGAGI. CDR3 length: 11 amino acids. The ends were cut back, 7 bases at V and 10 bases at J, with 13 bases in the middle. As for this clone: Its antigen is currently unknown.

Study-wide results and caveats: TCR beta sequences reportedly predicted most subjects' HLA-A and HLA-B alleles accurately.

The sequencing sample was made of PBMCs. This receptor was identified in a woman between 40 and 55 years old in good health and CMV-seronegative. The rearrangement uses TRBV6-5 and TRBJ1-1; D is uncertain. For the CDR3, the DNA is TGTGCCAGCATTAGGGAGGGAAGAGCTTTCTTT. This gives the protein CASIREGRAFF.